The rows below give T cell receptor beta chains drawn from one sample of a study of shared clonotypes between healthy human individuals. The table came from immunoSEQ multiplex PCR; TCRdb's copy has only in-frame clones and leaves some out. The repertoire holds a few hundred thousand clones, with 77% as singletons. Specimen: PBMCs. The source is a woman between 35 and 50 years old in good health. Some clones in this sample may be carry-over from other donors' samples. Both conserved end residues are part of each CDR3. D genes are given only for firm matches. The size entry is marked missing in some rows and otherwise reads once, few, many or a size class.

CDR3 protein: CASTDLIRTDTQYF
CDR3 DNA: TGTGCCAGCACCGATCTGATACGAACAGATACGCAGTATTTT
D gene: NA
J gene: TRBJ2-3
clone size: NA
V gene: TRBV5-5

CDR3 protein: CASSLQGLEAFF
CDR3 DNA: TGCGCCAGCAGCTTGCAGGGACTAGAGGCTTTCTTT
D gene: NA
J gene: TRBJ1-1
clone size: NA
V gene: TRBV5-1

CDR3 protein: CASSAGLAGGDTQYF
CDR3 DNA: TGTGCCAGCAGTGCGGGACTAGCGGGAGGAGATACGCAGTATTTT
D gene: TRBD2
J gene: TRBJ2-3
clone size: NA
V gene: TRBV6-1

CDR3 protein: CASSADQGREAFF
CDR3 DNA: TGTGCCAGCAGCGCGGACCAGGGACGAGAAGCTTTCTTT
D gene: NA
J gene: TRBJ1-1
clone size: NA
V gene: TRBV5-4

CDR3 protein: CASGLVAGRVNTEAFF
CDR3 DNA: TGTGCTAGTGGTTTGGTGGCAGGGAGGGTGAACACTGAAGCTTTCTTT
D gene: NA
J gene: TRBJ1-1
clone size: NA
V gene: TRBV12-5

CDR3 protein: CASSERTSDEQYF
CDR3 DNA: TGTGCCAGCAGTGAGCGGACTAGCGACGAGCAGTACTTC
D gene: TRBD2
J gene: TRBJ2-7
clone size: NA
V gene: TRBV6-1

CDR3 protein: CASSFERTSGYSYEQYF
CDR3 DNA: TGTGCCAGCAGCTTTGAGCGGACTAGCGGTTACTCCTACGAGCAGTACTTC
D gene: NA
J gene: TRBJ2-7
clone size: few
V gene: TRBV12-1

CDR3 protein: CASSLAIGVNYGYTF
CDR3 DNA: TGCGCCAGCAGCTTGGCGATAGGGGTGAACTATGGCTACACCTTC
D gene: NA
J gene: TRBJ1-2
clone size: NA
V gene: TRBV5-1

CDR3 protein: CASSPGLAGSYNEQFF
CDR3 DNA: TGCGCCAGCAGCCCGGGACTAGCGGGATCGTACAATGAGCAGTTCTTC
D gene: TRBD2
J gene: TRBJ2-1
clone size: NA
V gene: TRBV5-1

CDR3 protein: CASSQVAEQHEQFF
CDR3 DNA: TGTGCCAGCAGCCAAGTAGCCGAGCAGCATGAGCAGTTCTTC
D gene: NA
J gene: TRBJ2-1
clone size: NA
V gene: TRBV14

CDR3 protein: CASSFTQGEETQYF
CDR3 DNA: TGCGCCAGCAGCTTTACGCAGGGCGAAGAGACCCAGTACTTC
D gene: NA
J gene: TRBJ2-5
clone size: few
V gene: TRBV5-1

CDR3 protein: CASSVDRSANVLTF
CDR3 DNA: TGTGCCAGCAGTGTCGACAGGTCGGCCAACGTCCTGACTTTC
D gene: NA
J gene: TRBJ2-6
clone size: NA
V gene: TRBV2

CDR3 protein: CASYALAGAGNQETQYF
CDR3 DNA: TGCGCCAGCTACGCTCTAGCGGGAGCCGGGAATCAAGAGACCCAGTACTTC
D gene: TRBD2
J gene: TRBJ2-5
clone size: once
V gene: TRBV5-1

CDR3 protein: CASSSDTEAFF
CDR3 DNA: TGTGCCAGCAGTTCGGACACTGAAGCTTTCTTT
D gene: NA
J gene: TRBJ1-1
clone size: once
V gene: TRBV28

CDR3 protein: CASSLADGTYEQYF
CDR3 DNA: TGTGCCAGCAGCTTGGCCGACGGAACCTACGAGCAGTACTTC
D gene: NA
J gene: TRBJ2-7
clone size: NA
V gene: TRBV5-4

CDR3 protein: CATSSGNTIYF
CDR3 DNA: TGTGCCACAAGCTCTGGAAACACCATATATTTT
D gene: NA
J gene: TRBJ1-3
clone size: NA
V gene: TRBV15

CDR3 protein: CASSPRTGGYEQYF
CDR3 DNA: TGTGCCAGCAGCCCCCGGACAGGGGGTTACGAGCAGTACTTC
D gene: TRBD1
J gene: TRBJ2-7
clone size: NA
V gene: TRBV28

CDR3 protein: CASSLAGGRGTEAFF
CDR3 DNA: TGCGCCAGCAGCTTGGCCGGGGGCCGGGGCACTGAAGCTTTCTTT
D gene: NA
J gene: TRBJ1-1
clone size: NA
V gene: TRBV5-1

CDR3 protein: CASSVGPRADTQYF
CDR3 DNA: TGTGCCAGCAGCGTAGGCCCAAGGGCAGATACGCAGTATTTT
D gene: NA
J gene: TRBJ2-3
clone size: few
V gene: TRBV9

CDR3 protein: CASSGTSGLYTGELFF
CDR3 DNA: TGTGCCAGCAGCGGAACTAGCGGGTTGTACACCGGGGAGCTGTTTTTT
D gene: TRBD2
J gene: TRBJ2-2
clone size: NA
V gene: TRBV7-3

CDR3 protein: CASSLGTGMNTEAFF
CDR3 DNA: TGTGCCAGCAGCTTAGGGACAGGGATGAACACTGAAGCTTTCTTT
D gene: TRBD1
J gene: TRBJ1-1
clone size: NA
V gene: TRBV5-4

CDR3 protein: CASSLYRGSSYEQYF
CDR3 DNA: TGCGCCAGCAGCTTGTACAGGGGGTCCTCCTACGAGCAGTACTTC
D gene: TRBD1
J gene: TRBJ2-7
clone size: NA
V gene: TRBV5-1

CDR3 protein: CASTLTLRGQGAYNEQFF
CDR3 DNA: TGCGCCAGCACCCTTACACTACGGGGCCAAGGAGCCTACAATGAGCAGTTCTTC
D gene: NA
J gene: TRBJ2-1
clone size: NA
V gene: TRBV4-3

CDR3 protein: CASSQDRRWGRDRVGNEQFF
CDR3 DNA: TGTGCCAGCAGCCAAGATCGGAGGTGGGGACGGGACAGGGTGGGGAATGAGCAGTTCTTC
D gene: TRBD1
J gene: TRBJ2-1
clone size: once
V gene: TRBV4-2

CDR3 protein: CASSFLAGGRNEQFF
CDR3 DNA: TGTGCCAGCAGCTTCCTTGCGGGGGGCCGCAATGAGCAGTTCTTC
D gene: TRBD2
J gene: TRBJ2-1
clone size: once
V gene: TRBV11-3

CDR3 protein: CSVEAVDYEQYF
CDR3 DNA: TGCAGCGTTGAAGCCGTGGATTACGAGCAGTACTTC
D gene: NA
J gene: TRBJ2-7
clone size: NA
V gene: TRBV29-1

CDR3 protein: CAWGVHRAAFF
CDR3 DNA: TGTGCCTGGGGTGTACACAGAGCCGCTTTCTTC
D gene: NA
J gene: TRBJ1-1
clone size: NA
V gene: TRBV30

CDR3 protein: CASSQDPGLNQPQHF
CDR3 DNA: TGCGCCAGCAGCCAAGATCCGGGGTTGAATCAGCCCCAGCATTTT
D gene: NA
J gene: TRBJ1-5
clone size: once
V gene: TRBV4-1

CDR3 protein: CASSFSGGGPYEQYF
CDR3 DNA: TGTGCCAGCAGCTTCTCGGGCGGGGGTCCCTACGAGCAGTACTTC
D gene: TRBD2
J gene: TRBJ2-7
clone size: NA
V gene: TRBV11-2

CDR3 protein: CASSLSSQGRFQPQHF
CDR3 DNA: TGTGCCAGCAGTTTATCATCGCAGGGACGGTTTCAGCCCCAGCATTTT
D gene: NA
J gene: TRBJ1-5
clone size: NA
V gene: TRBV28

CDR3 protein: CASSPGAEEQCF
CDR3 DNA: TGTGCCAGCAGTCCAGGGGCGGAGGAGCAGTGCTTC
D gene: NA
J gene: TRBJ2-7
clone size: NA
V gene: TRBV6-6

CDR3 protein: CASSLGQDGGNTIYF
CDR3 DNA: TGTGCCAGCAGCTTAGGACAGGATGGGGGAAACACCATATATTTT
D gene: NA
J gene: TRBJ1-3
clone size: NA
V gene: TRBV7-9

CDR3 protein: CASSLVAGQNNEQFF
CDR3 DNA: TGTGCCAGCAGCTTAGTAGCAGGACAAAACAATGAGCAGTTCTTC
D gene: NA
J gene: TRBJ2-1
clone size: few
V gene: TRBV7-2

CDR3 protein: CASTLLDGNTEAFF
CDR3 DNA: TGTGCCAGCACCCTTCTAGACGGGAACACTGAAGCTTTCTTT
D gene: NA
J gene: TRBJ1-1
clone size: NA
V gene: TRBV7-9

CDR3 protein: CASSTVAQGGETQYF
CDR3 DNA: TGTGCCAGTAGTACTGTAGCCCAAGGAGGAGAGACCCAGTACTTC
D gene: NA
J gene: TRBJ2-5
clone size: NA
V gene: TRBV19

CDR3 protein: CASSATESAYGYTF
CDR3 DNA: TGTGCCAGCAGCGCGACCGAGTCTGCCTATGGCTACACCTTC
D gene: NA
J gene: TRBJ1-2
clone size: NA
V gene: TRBV11-2

CDR3 protein: CASSYPGRGKAFF
CDR3 DNA: TGTGCCAGCAGTTACCCGGGTCGGGGTAAAGCTTTCTTT
D gene: NA
J gene: TRBJ1-1
clone size: NA
V gene: TRBV28

CDR3 protein: CASSLGWGMTDTQYF
CDR3 DNA: TGTGCCAGCAGTTTGGGATGGGGAATGACAGATACGCAGTATTTT
D gene: NA
J gene: TRBJ2-3
clone size: NA
V gene: TRBV28

CDR3 protein: CATSSGWPMNTEAFF
CDR3 DNA: TGTGCCACCAGCAGCGGTTGGCCTATGAACACTGAAGCTTTCTTT
D gene: NA
J gene: TRBJ1-1
clone size: many
V gene: TRBV15

CDR3 protein: CASSVHQTSGETQYF
CDR3 DNA: TGTGCCAGCAGCGTCCACCAGACTAGCGGAGAGACCCAGTACTTC
D gene: TRBD2
J gene: TRBJ2-5
clone size: many
V gene: TRBV9

CDR3 protein: CASSLGGGTGSYNEQFF
CDR3 DNA: TGTGCCAGCAGTTTGGGTGGAGGGACTGGCTCCTACAATGAGCAGTTCTTC
D gene: NA
J gene: TRBJ2-1
clone size: many
V gene: TRBV28

CDR3 protein: CASSLTFSSQETQYF
CDR3 DNA: TGTGCCAGCAGCTTAACATTTTCCAGTCAAGAGACCCAGTACTTC
D gene: NA
J gene: TRBJ2-5
clone size: NA
V gene: TRBV7-2

CDR3 protein: CASSLVPRGGYTF
CDR3 DNA: TGTGCCAGCAGCTTAGTCCCTAGGGGTGGCTACACCTTC
D gene: NA
J gene: TRBJ1-2
clone size: NA
V gene: TRBV7-9

CDR3 protein: CASSPPGPTYEQYF
CDR3 DNA: TGTGCCAGCAGCCCTCCGGGGCCCACCTACGAGCAGTACTTC
D gene: NA
J gene: TRBJ2-7
clone size: NA
V gene: TRBV28

CDR3 protein: CAWSKGYTEAFF
CDR3 DNA: TGTGCCTGGAGCAAGGGGTACACTGAAGCTTTCTTT
D gene: NA
J gene: TRBJ1-1
clone size: NA
V gene: TRBV30

CDR3 protein: CASSIGPRQGQPQHF
CDR3 DNA: TGTGCCAGTAGTATAGGCCCGCGGCAAGGGCAGCCCCAGCATTTT
D gene: NA
J gene: TRBJ1-5
clone size: once
V gene: TRBV19

CDR3 protein: CASSQDSLAGAYNEQFF
CDR3 DNA: TGCGCCAGCAGCCAAGACTCTTTGGCAGGCGCCTACAATGAGCAGTTCTTC
D gene: NA
J gene: TRBJ2-1
clone size: once
V gene: TRBV4-3

CDR3 protein: CASSLSGAGTGELFF
CDR3 DNA: TGCGCCAGCAGCTTGAGCGGTGCGGGCACCGGGGAGCTGTTTTTT
D gene: NA
J gene: TRBJ2-2
clone size: NA
V gene: TRBV5-1

CDR3 protein: CASSEGQGAAQPQHF
CDR3 DNA: TGTGCCAGCAGTGAGGGTCAGGGGGCAGCTCAGCCCCAGCATTTT
D gene: TRBD1
J gene: TRBJ1-5
clone size: few
V gene: TRBV6-1

CDR3 protein: CASRYNSGVEQYF
CDR3 DNA: TGTGCCAGCAGGTATAACTCAGGGGTCGAGCAGTACTTC
D gene: NA
J gene: TRBJ2-7
clone size: NA
V gene: TRBV6-1

CDR3 protein: CASTRRSAGTGELFF
CDR3 DNA: TGCGCCAGCACCCGGCGGTCGGCGGGCACCGGGGAGCTGTTTTTT
D gene: NA
J gene: TRBJ2-2
clone size: NA
V gene: TRBV5-1

CDR3 protein: CASSESWGYSNQPQHF
CDR3 DNA: TGTGCCAGCAGTGAAAGTTGGGGATATAGCAATCAGCCCCAGCATTTT
D gene: NA
J gene: TRBJ1-5
clone size: NA
V gene: TRBV6-1

CDR3 protein: CASSQDRGSSYEQYF
CDR3 DNA: TGTGCCAGCAGCCAAGACCGGGGCAGCTCCTACGAGCAGTACTTC
D gene: NA
J gene: TRBJ2-7
clone size: few
V gene: TRBV4-2

CDR3 protein: CASSLMRVGTDTQYF
CDR3 DNA: TGTGCCAGCAGTTTGATGAGAGTGGGCACAGATACGCAGTATTTT
D gene: NA
J gene: TRBJ2-3
clone size: NA
V gene: TRBV28

CDR3 protein: CSVETSGRTGELFF
CDR3 DNA: TGCAGCGTTGAGACTAGCGGGAGGACCGGGGAGCTGTTTTTT
D gene: TRBD2
J gene: TRBJ2-2
clone size: NA
V gene: TRBV29-1